The present TCR beta chain was sequenced within a study of CD8+CD57+ T cells in acquired aplastic anemia. Study conclusions and caveats: CD8+CD57+ cells in patients trailed total CD4+ and CD8+ pools in diversity.

This clonotype has ten or more counts. Antigen: not known. The CDR3 contains 11 residues. Germline assignment: CDR1 DFQATT and CDR2 SNEGSKA (reference sequence). V lost 2 bases to trimming and J lost 8 bases, with 7 bases between them. Both TCR beta VDJ combination and CDR3 sequence profiling were carried out. Genomic DNA was the template for this profiling. MiXCR, run by TCRdb on the reads, gives a single entry per CDR3 protein. This sample has about 21,000 distinct CDR3 sequences, with about 40% found just once. The authors sequenced patients whose flow cytometry had shown CD8+CD57+ cell expansion. Researchers also sequenced CD8+CD57+ effector memory cells taken from about 15% of the 12 patients. Researchers bead-enriched CD8+CD57+ cells and obtained a mean 1.6 ug DNA.

What was sequenced was CD8+CD57+ T cells sorted from PBMCs. The subset is: bead-enriched CD8+CD57+ effector memory T cells from SAA patients. The sequence came from a human donor with aplastic anemia. This chain uses TRBV20-1 with TRBJ2-1; a weak D match, TRBD1 (6 bases). CDR3 sequence: CSARQGYEQFF. The CDR3 DNA is TGCAGTGCTAGACAGGGGTATGAGCAGTTCTTC.